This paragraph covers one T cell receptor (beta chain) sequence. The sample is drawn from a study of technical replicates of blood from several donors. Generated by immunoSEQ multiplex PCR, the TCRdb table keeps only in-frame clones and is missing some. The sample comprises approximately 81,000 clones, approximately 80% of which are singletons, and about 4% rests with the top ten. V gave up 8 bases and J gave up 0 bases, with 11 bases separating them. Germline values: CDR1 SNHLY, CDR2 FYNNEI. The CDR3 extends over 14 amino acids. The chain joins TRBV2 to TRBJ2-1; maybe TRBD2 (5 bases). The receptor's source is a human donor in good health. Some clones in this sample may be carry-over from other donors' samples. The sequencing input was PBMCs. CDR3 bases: TGTGCCAGCGCAGGACTTAGCTCCTACAATGAGCAGTTCTTC. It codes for CASAGLSSYNEQFF. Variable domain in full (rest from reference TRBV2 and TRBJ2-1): EPEVTQTPSHQVTQMGQEVILRCVPISNHLYFYWYRQILGQKVEFLVSFYNNEISEKSEIFDDQFSVERPDGSNFTLKIRSTKLEDSAMYFCASAGLSSYNEQFFGPGTRLTVL.